This TCR beta chain emerged from a study of OX40 agonist ivuxolimab in advanced cancers. Looking at the study overall: It was ivuxolimab, an agonistic anti-OX40 (CD134) antibody, that patients were treated with. Three patients, one with hepatocellular carcinoma and two with cutaneous melanoma, achieved partial responses. Study-wide results and limits: On average, a greater number of expanded clones characterised CD8+ T cells relative to CD4+.

Sequenced by immunoSEQ multiplex PCR; TCRdb stores in-frame clones only, minus some. The data contain about 95,000 clones, roughly 89% of them seen just once; the ten biggest clones take up approximately 0.36%. Exclusion of a patient followed from autoimmune disease history or systemic immunosuppression. This clone occurred a few times. Its antigen is still unknown. The CDR3 sequence is 12 residues long. The V end was cut by 7 bases, the J end by 1 base, with 4 bases between. Germline CDR1 and CDR2: SEHNR and FQNEAQ (reference sequence). The chain joins TRBV7-9 to TRBJ1-4, with D unclear. This sample comprised CD4+ or CD8+ T cells sorted from blood, obtained in a trial of the OX40 agonist ivuxolimab. The clonotype comes from an adult with an advanced solid tumor such as melanoma, head and neck, liver or kidney cancer. The chain's CDR3 is CASTKTNEKLFF. CDR3 DNA: TGTGCCAGCACCAAAACTAATGAAAAACTGTTTTTT.